This TCR beta chain was sequenced during a study of blood T cell repertoires in COVID-19 (TCRdb year 2020). Concerning the study at large: The collaborator samples originated in the United States, Italy and Spain and spanned the acute and convalescent phases of COVID-19. A freely available public database, intended as a resource for researchers studying the immune response to SARS-CoV-2, is where the repertoires were released. Deeply sampled blood TCRbeta repertoires from subjects exposed to, actively infected with, or recovered from COVID-19 were included in the dataset. Sample metadata almost always included a de-identified subject ID, COVID-19 status, age in years and sex. The material from the prospective study consisted of cDNA or gDNA derived from T cells, B-cell-depleted T cells, or PBMCs. Where available, HLA class I and class II types were obtained from metadata supplied by the sample provider rather than from assay-based typing. Samples were obtained from the ongoing ImmuneRACE study (first 160 participants) and from some 1,300 subjects provided by 6 global collaborators. Paper-wide results and their limitations: Clinical and demographic metadata were provided uncurated, with the amount varying by source and participant.

One collaborating source in Seattle enrolled patients while the patients were actively infected and followed the patients over time throughout the course of disease. Whole blood was collected in K2EDTA tubes by collaborating institutions according to the institutions' own protocols. Collaborator samples were shipped for TCRbeta analysis as frozen whole blood, isolated PBMCs, or DNA extracted from either sample type. Worth noting for this clone: Which antigen it targets is not known. Nothing much larger sits one base from this clone, and base qualities are not available. This specimen includes other DNA sequences encoding the same CDR3.

The immunoSEQ Assay, a bias-controlled multiplex PCR, was used to amplify TCRbeta CDR3 regions from genomic DNA. The paper's processing steps were these. The number of nucleated cells in each sample was estimated by amplification of reference gene primers within the assay. Sequence reads were collapsed and filtered to measure the absolute abundance of every unique TCRbeta CDR3 rearrangement. Productive Simpson clonality was computed per sample as the square root of Simpson's diversity index over productive rearrangements. The table comes from immuneACCESS by way of TCRdb, which keeps in-frame sequences with V and J called. Part of the clones is missing from these tables; in studies checked, under half for an unresolved V gene and the rest for unknown reasons. V, J and clone size are taken as reported in that table, and D and trimming were inferred from the DNA itself. This sample comprises about 210,000 clones, roughly four fifths of them detected only once. Of the sample, approximately 8% falls within the top ten clones.

V is cut back by 1 base and J by 1 base, with 3 bases in the junction unmatched. Counted from cysteine to phenylalanine, this CDR3 has 15 amino acids. Left in the record is the CDR3 DNA by itself, 45 bases read in frame from the first base. In the germline V gene (reference sequence), CDR1 corresponds to LGHDT and CDR2 to YNNKEL. The V and J genes are TRBV3-1 (or the pseudogene TRBV3-2) and TRBJ2-7, and TRBD2 matches 8 of the central bases. The origin of this receptor is a woman of 80 years or more with COVID-19, enrolled during active disease. The sample was peripheral blood. The nucleotide sequence reads as follows: TGTGCCAGCAGCCAAGCGGGGGGGCCATCCTACGAGCAGTACTTC. Protein translation: CASSQAGGPSYEQYF.